Shown below are 18 T cell receptor beta chains from a single sample sequenced in a study of cytomegalovirus exposure and HLA in healthy donors. Vbeta (60) and Jbeta (13) primers were used in the PCR. Profiling relied on immunoSEQ multiplex PCR, and the TCRdb table lists in-frame clones only, not all of them. The data contain more than 150,000 clones, about 81% of them seen just once; the ten biggest clones take up around 2%. The specimen sequenced was PBMCs. The receptors shown here come from a woman under 30 in good health and CMV-seropositive.

The chain has TRBV29-1 and TRBJ1-5; D might be TRBD1 (6 bases). The germline CDR1 and CDR2 sequences are SQVTM and ANQGSEA. The CDR3 has 11 residues. V was trimmed by 7 bases and J by 9 bases, leaving 13 bases between them. CDR3: CSGPTGRPQHF. In DNA, the CDR3 is TGCAGCGGCCCTACAGGGCGGCCCCAGCATTTT.

The J gene is TRBJ2-7, the V gene TRBV21-1; TRBD1 was called by the table and not checked on the DNA. TRBV21-1 is annotated as a pseudogene. The CDR3 contains 13 residues. As DNA, the CDR3 is TGTGCCAGCAGCGTTGACAGGGCCTACGAGCAGTACGTC. Residues: CASSVDRAYEQYV.

V usage is TRBV6-1 and J usage is TRBJ2-5; 7 positions agree with TRBD1. Germline V gives CDR1 MNHNS, CDR2 SASEGT. This CDR3 is 15 amino acids long. V was clipped by 3 bases and J by 3 bases; unmatched bases: 7. CDR3 in amino acids: CASSDDREVKETQYF. In DNA, the CDR3 is TGTGCCAGCAGTGACGACAGGGAAGTAAAAGAGACCCAGTACTTC.

V gene TRBV6-6 combines with J gene TRBJ2-3; 12 bases line up with TRBD2. Per the germline V gene, CDR1 is MNHNY and CDR2 is SVGAGI (reference sequence). The length of the CDR3 is 14 residues. After removal of 7 bases from V and 5 bases from J, the junction contained 4 bases not matched to a gene. The CDR3 sequence: CASKLAGGLDTQYF. In DNA form, the CDR3 reads TGTGCCAGCAAACTAGCGGGGGGCCTAGATACGCAGTATTTT.

This sequence joins TRBV5-1 and TRBJ2-5; 9 nucleotides agree with TRBD2. CDR1 is SGHRS, CDR2 YFSETQ, per germline. The CDR3 has 16 residues. The V and J ends lost 7 bases and 4 bases, in that order; junction bases with no gene match: 14. In nucleotides, the CDR3 is TGCGCCAGCCGCCTTGGGGCTAGCGGGGTCAGAGAGACCCAGTACTTC. Encoded protein: CASRLGASGVRETQYF.

The rearrangement uses TRBV27 and TRBJ1-1, with 10 positions matching TRBD1. The CDR3 runs to 15 residues. J was trimmed by 6 bases and V by 5 bases; bases with no gene match: 9. Germline V gene sequence: CDR1 MNHEY, CDR2 SMNVEV (reference sequence). The CDR3 loop is CASSHRTGGRAEAFF. The DNA for the CDR3 is TGTGCCAGCAGTCACCGGACAGGGGGACGCGCTGAAGCTTTCTTT.

The rearrangement links TRBV5-4 to TRBJ2-1; 8 nucleotides match TRBD1. This CDR3 contains 14 residues. The germline CDR1 and CDR2 sequences are SGHNT and YYREEE (reference sequence). The trim removed 0 bases at V and 10 bases at J, leaving 6 bases unmatched. The CDR3, as DNA: TGTGCCAGCAGCTTGGGCAGGGGGCTAGGAGAGCAGTTCTTC. Protein product: CASSLGRGLGEQFF.

The chain uses TRBV9 and TRBJ2-2; weak D call: TRBD1 (6 bases). CDR3 length equals 16 residues. Between the trimmed V and J ends, which lost 2 bases and 3 bases, there was a span of 14 bases. Germline CDR1 is SGDLS and CDR2 is YYNGEE. The CDR3 loop reads CASSVSQGRDTGELFF. CDR3 nucleotides: TGTGCCAGCAGCGTCTCACAGGGTCGGGACACCGGGGAGCTGTTTTTT.

This clone was recorded only once. The V gene is TRBV28, the J gene TRBJ2-7; 14 bases are a match to TRBD2. The trim removed 4 bases at V and 2 bases at J, leaving 4 bases unmatched. Germline V gene sequence: CDR1 MDHEN, CDR2 SYDVKM. CDR3 length: 16 residues. The DNA of the CDR3 is TGTGCCAGCAGTTCCCGGACTAGCGGGGGGACCTACGAGCAGTACTTC. This gives the protein CASSSRTSGGTYEQYF.

The chain joins TRBV4-1 to TRBJ2-5, with 7 bases matching TRBD1. The V segment lost 5 bases and the J segment 1 base; nucleotides outside the gene matches: 4. The CDR3 is 14 residues long. Germline CDR1 and CDR2: MGHRA and YSYEKL. The CDR3 protein is CASSARDSQETQYF. DNA for the CDR3: TGCGCCAGCAGCGCCCGGGACAGCCAAGAGACCCAGTACTTC.

V and J are TRBV6-4 and TRBJ2-7, with 7 bases fitting TRBD1. The CDR3 length is 15 residues. Germline V lookup: CDR1 MRHNA, CDR2 SNTAGT. The trim removed 6 bases at V and 3 bases at J, leaving 11 bases unmatched. CDR3 DNA: TGTGCCAGCAGCCGAGGGACAGAGGGGTACTACGAGCAGTACTTC. Translating gives CASSRGTEGYYEQYF.

The rearrangement uses TRBV9 and TRBJ2-2; D not resolved. This CDR3 is 16 amino acids long. Trimming took 4 bases from V and 3 from J, leaving 16 bases between them. Germline assignment: CDR1 SGDLS and CDR2 YYNGEE. The CDR3 loop reads CASSPKGDSYTGELFF. The CDR3 coding sequence is TGTGCCAGCAGCCCTAAAGGAGACTCCTACACCGGGGAGCTGTTTTTT. Based on the CDR3 plus reference TRBV9 and TRBJ2-2, the full variable domain is DSGVTQTPKHLITATGQRVTLRCSPRSGDLSVYWYQQSLDQGLQFLIQYYNGEERAKGNILERFSAQQFPDLHSELNLSSLELGDSALYFCASSPKGDSYTGELFFGEGSRLTVL.

J is TRBJ2-4 and V is TRBV9; 7 bases match TRBD2. This CDR3 region has 15 residues. The V gene's germline CDR1 is SGDLS and CDR2 YYNGEE. V lost 2 bases to trimming and J lost 4 bases; unmatched junction nucleotides: 6. The CDR3 spells CASSVGGDGKNIQYF. CDR3 in DNA: TGTGCCAGCAGCGTTGGGGGGGATGGGAAAAACATTCAGTACTTC.

This clone was counted between two and nine times. The gene calls are TRBV7-8 and TRBJ1-5; 9 bases are a match to TRBD1. CDR1 and CDR2 from the germline V gene are SGHVS and FQNEAQ. V lost 1 base to trimming and J lost 4 bases; unmatched junction nucleotides: 5. The CDR3 runs to 16 residues. CDR3 in amino acids: CASSLGDRVGNQPQHF. Written as DNA, the CDR3 is TGTGCCAGCAGCTTAGGGGACAGGGTGGGTAATCAGCCCCAGCATTTT.

Comment on this clone: The identical CDR3 is also encoded by other nucleotide sequences in the sample. This chain connects TRBV19 to TRBJ1-1; no definite D call. CDR1 is LNHDA and CDR2 is SQIVND in the germline V gene (reference sequence). The V gene lost 3 bases and the J gene lost 1 base, with 6 bases spanning the gap. The CDR3 contains 13 residues. The CDR3 DNA follows: TGTGCCAGTAGTATTGGCCCGAACACTGAAGCTTTCTTT. Amino acids: CASSIGPNTEAFF.

The chain joins TRBV2 to TRBJ2-5, with TRBD2 identical over 11 bases. The germline V gene encodes CDR1 SNHLY and CDR2 FYNNEI. V lost 10 bases to trimming and J lost 1 base; unmatched junction nucleotides: 17. The CDR3 runs to 18 residues. The CDR3 DNA reads as TGTGCCACCAAATCTAGCGGGGGGTCCCAGAACCTCCAAGAGACCCAGTACTTC. Protein sequence: CATKSSGGSQNLQETQYF.

The chain carries TRBV28 and TRBJ1-4; D is unclear. There are 15 residues in the CDR3. The V and J ends lost 6 bases and 4 bases respectively, with 15 bases between them. Germline CDR1 MDHEN, CDR2 SYDVKM. In DNA form, the CDR3 reads TGTGCCAGCAGCCCCAGTCCGGGAGATAATGAAAAACTGTTTTTT. It specifies CASSPSPGDNEKLFF.

The chain carries TRBV10-3 and TRBJ1-3; D is unclear. From germline, CDR1 is ENHRY and CDR2 SYGVKD. CDR3 length: 14 amino acids. With 6 bases removed from V and 0 bases from J, the gap between germline ends came to 9 bases. CDR3 sequence: CAIRAGDSGNTIYF. The DNA for the CDR3 is TGTGCCATCAGAGCCGGAGACTCTGGAAACACCATATATTTT.